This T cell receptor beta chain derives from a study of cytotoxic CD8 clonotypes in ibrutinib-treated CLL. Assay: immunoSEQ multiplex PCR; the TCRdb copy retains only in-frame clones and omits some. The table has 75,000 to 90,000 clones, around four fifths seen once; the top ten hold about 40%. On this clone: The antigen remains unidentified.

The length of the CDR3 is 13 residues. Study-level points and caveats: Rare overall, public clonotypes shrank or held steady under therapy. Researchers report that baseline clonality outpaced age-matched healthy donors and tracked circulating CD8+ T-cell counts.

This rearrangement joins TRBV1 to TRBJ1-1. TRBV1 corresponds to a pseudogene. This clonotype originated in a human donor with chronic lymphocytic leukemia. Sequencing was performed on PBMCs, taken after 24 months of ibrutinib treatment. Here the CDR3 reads CTSSPRGNTEAFF. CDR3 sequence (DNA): TGCACCAGCAGCCCCCGGGGTAACACTGAAGCTTTCTTT.